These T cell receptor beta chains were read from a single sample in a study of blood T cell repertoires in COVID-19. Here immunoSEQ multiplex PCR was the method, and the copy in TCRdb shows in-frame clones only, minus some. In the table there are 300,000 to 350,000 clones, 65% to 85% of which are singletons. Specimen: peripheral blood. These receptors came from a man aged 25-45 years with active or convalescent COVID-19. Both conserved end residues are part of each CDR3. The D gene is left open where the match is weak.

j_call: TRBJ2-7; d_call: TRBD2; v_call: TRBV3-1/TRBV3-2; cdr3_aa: CASSRISGGAYEQYF
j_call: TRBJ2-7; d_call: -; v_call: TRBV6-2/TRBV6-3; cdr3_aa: CASSSLGGHEQYF
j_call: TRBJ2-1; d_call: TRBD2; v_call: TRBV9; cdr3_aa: CASNIAGGPDEQFF
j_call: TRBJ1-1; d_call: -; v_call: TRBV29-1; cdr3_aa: CSVFGTEAFF
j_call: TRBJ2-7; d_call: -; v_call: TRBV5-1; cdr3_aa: CASSPPGGAPYEQYF
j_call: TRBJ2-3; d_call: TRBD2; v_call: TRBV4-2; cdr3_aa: CASSPPGGGTDTQYF
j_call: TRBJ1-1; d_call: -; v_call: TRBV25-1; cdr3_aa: CASSLLRRFNTEAFF
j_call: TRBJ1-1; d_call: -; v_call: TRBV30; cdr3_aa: CAWSEGGEAFF
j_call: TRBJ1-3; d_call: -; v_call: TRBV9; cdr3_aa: CASSAMTVDTIYF
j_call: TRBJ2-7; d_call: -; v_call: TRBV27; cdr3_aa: CASSWGRGAYEQYF
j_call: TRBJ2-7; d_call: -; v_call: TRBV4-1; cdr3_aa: CASSQVPREGRTSYEQYF
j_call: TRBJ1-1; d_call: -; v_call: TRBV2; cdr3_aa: CASSTHINTEAFF
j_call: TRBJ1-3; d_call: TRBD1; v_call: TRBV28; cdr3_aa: CASSGTGNGNTIYF
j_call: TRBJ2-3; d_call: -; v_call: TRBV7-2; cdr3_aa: CASSLGLGGDTQYF
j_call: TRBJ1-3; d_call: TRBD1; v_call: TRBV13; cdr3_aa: CASSSLFRTGRTIYF
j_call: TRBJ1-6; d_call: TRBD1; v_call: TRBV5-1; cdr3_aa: CASSFTTGVYNSPLHF
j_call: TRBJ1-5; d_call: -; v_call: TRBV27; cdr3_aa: CASSFRGVGNQPQHF
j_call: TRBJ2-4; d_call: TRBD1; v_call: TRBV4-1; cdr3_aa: CASSPLGQKNIQYF
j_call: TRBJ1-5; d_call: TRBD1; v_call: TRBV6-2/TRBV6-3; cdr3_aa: CASSRSPGQGSTQPQHF
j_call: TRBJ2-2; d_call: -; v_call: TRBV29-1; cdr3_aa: CSVEDPESTGELFF
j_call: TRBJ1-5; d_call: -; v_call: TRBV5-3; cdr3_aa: CARRGAVSTGGYSNQPQHF
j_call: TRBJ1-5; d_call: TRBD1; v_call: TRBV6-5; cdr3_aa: CASRLQGAGNQPQHF
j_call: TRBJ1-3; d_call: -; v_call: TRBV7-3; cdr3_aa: CASSLKGSSGNTIYF
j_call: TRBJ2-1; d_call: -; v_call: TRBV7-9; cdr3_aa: CASSFEVGAYNEQFF
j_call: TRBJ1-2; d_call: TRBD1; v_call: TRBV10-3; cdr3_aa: CAIKPGQGSDGYTF
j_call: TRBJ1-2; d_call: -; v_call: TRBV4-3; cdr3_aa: CASSQEQSGGYTF